These 11 T cell receptor beta chains originate from one sample sequenced in a study of STAT3 mutations in large granular lymphocyte leukemia. Study observations and caveats: Every T-LGLL patient had at least one immunodominant TCRbeta clonotype.

Their recognized antigens are unknown. TCRdb keeps only in-frame clones here, not all; method: immunoSEQ multiplex PCR. The table shows more than 10,000 clones, with roughly 80% occurring only once. The sample consisted of peripheral blood mononuclear cells. These receptors were obtained from a man aged 60 to 69 with T-cell large granular lymphocyte leukemia. Some clones in this sample may be carry-over from other donors' samples.

This clone has only a few counts. The chain combines TRBV6-4 with TRBJ2-2; perhaps TRBD2 as D (5 bases). The V end lost 5 bases, the J end lost 5 bases, and 15 bases lay between the germline ends. The CDR3 has 15 amino acids. The germline V gene has CDR1 MRHNA and CDR2 SNTAGT. CDR3 region: CASSPGSRGTGELFF. In DNA form, the CDR3 reads TGTGCCAGCAGTCCTGGGAGCCGGGGAACCGGGGAGCTGTTTTTT.

The chain employs TRBV6-1 and TRBJ2-7, with D maybe TRBD1 (6 bases). The CDR3 covers 13 residues. Germline assignment: CDR1 MNHNS and CDR2 SASEGT. The V gene lost 5 bases and the J gene lost 0 bases, with 8 bases spanning the gap. The CDR3 DNA reads TGTGCCAGCAGTCGGACAGCCTCCTACGAGCAGTACTTC. This sequence encodes CASSRTASYEQYF.

V usage is TRBV27 and J usage is TRBJ1-2; 8 nucleotides match TRBD1. Losses at the gene ends were 10 bases for V and 4 bases for J; bases not matched to a gene: 26. The CDR3 contains 19 residues. Germline CDR1 reads MNHEY; CDR2 reads SMNVEV (reference sequence). CDR3: CAISGTGQLRSLGGYGYTF. The CDR3 DNA is TGTGCCATCTCCGGGACAGGCCAACTAAGATCCTTGGGTGGCTATGGCTACACCTTC.

The genes are TRBV11-3 and TRBJ2-5; TRBD1 matches at 8 bases. The CDR3 sequence is 15 residues long. Germline lookup yields CDR1 SGHNT and CDR2 YENEEA. The junction had 9 bases not matched to a gene; V was cut back by 5 bases and J by 4 bases. CDR3 sequence: CASSPRTGRSETQYF. For the CDR3, the DNA is TGTGCCAGCAGCCCTAGGACAGGGCGTTCAGAGACCCAGTACTTC.

The genes are TRBV28 and TRBJ1-1; D is undetermined. V lost 3 bases and J lost 1, with 12 bases in between. Germline V CDR1 and CDR2: MDHEN, SYDVKM. This CDR3 contains 15 residues. The CDR3 here is CASSFQDLRNTEAFF. CDR3 nucleotides: TGTGCCAGCAGTTTCCAAGACCTCCGGAACACTGAAGCTTTCTTT. The entire variable domain, with the rest obtained from reference TRBV28 and TRBJ1-1, is as follows: DVKVTQSSRYLVKRTGEKVFLECVQDMDHENMFWYRQDPGLGLRLIYFSYDVKMKEKGDIPEGYSVSREKKERFSLILESASTNQTSMYLCASSFQDLRNTEAFFGQGTRLTVV.

V is TRBV19 and J is TRBJ1-1; D gene unclear. Between the trimmed V and J ends, which lost 3 bases and 5 bases, there was a span of 10 bases. CDR1 LNHDA and CDR2 SQIVND come from the germline V gene (reference sequence). The CDR3 contains 13 residues. The CDR3 here is CASSILGETEAFF. CDR3 sequence (DNA): TGTGCCAGTAGTATTTTGGGAGAGACTGAAGCTTTCTTT.

The gene calls are TRBV29-1 and TRBJ2-1; tentative D call: TRBD2 (6 bases). Per the germline V gene, CDR1 is SQVTM and CDR2 is ANQGSEA. V was trimmed by 6 bases and J by 2 bases, leaving 11 bases between them. The CDR3 contains 13 residues. The CDR3, as DNA: TGCAGCGTCGGGGGTGGGGCCTACAATGAGCAGTTCTTC. The encoded protein is CSVGGGAYNEQFF.

This chain uses TRBV9 with TRBJ2-7; D ambiguous. CDR1 and CDR2 from the germline V gene are SGDLS and YYNGEE. Between the trimmed V and J ends, which lost 4 bases and 9 bases, there was a span of 20 bases. CDR3 length equals 14 residues. The CDR3: CASSPTPDGNLQYF. CDR3 DNA: TGTGCCAGCAGCCCTACCCCGGATGGAAACCTGCAGTACTTC.

The chain links TRBV14 to TRBJ1-5; no clear D. This CDR3 has 13 amino acids. Germline CDR1 reads SGHDN; CDR2 reads FVKESK. V was cut by 0 bases and J by 14 bases, with 14 bases left in between. CDR3 DNA: TGTGCCAGCAGCCAAGACCTGGAGGGTAAGAAGCATTTT. It encodes CASSQDLEGKKHF.

This clone has just a few counts. The chain is built from TRBV25-1 and TRBJ2-5, with D possibly matching TRBD2 (5 bases). The CDR3 is made up of 13 amino acids. The V end was cut by 4 bases, the J end by 1 base, with 7 bases between. Germline V gene sequence: CDR1 MGHDK, CDR2 SYGVNS. In DNA form, the CDR3 reads TGTGCCAGCAGTGCGCGGGTCCAAGAGACCCAGTACTTC. This encodes CASSARVQETQYF.

This chain joins TRBV28 and TRBJ2-1; the D is unclear. Trimming removed 4 bases from V and 7 bases from J, with 5 bases in between. CDR1 is MDHEN and CDR2 is SYDVKM in the germline V gene. The CDR3 contains 11 residues. CDR3 DNA sequence: TGTGCCAGCAGTTCTAGGAATGAGCAGTTCTTC. Amino acid sequence: CASSSRNEQFF.